This note documents a single T cell receptor beta chain sequence. Trimming pared 4 bases from V and 3 bases from J, leaving 12 bases between. Germline V gene lookup returns CDR1 LNHDA and CDR2 SQIVND (reference sequence). The CDR3 has 14 residues. The record originates from a study of blood T cell repertoires in COVID-19. On the study more broadly: The origin of the acute and convalescent COVID-19 samples was the United States, Italy and Spain. PBMCs, B-cell-depleted T cells, or T cells provided the cDNA or gDNA that made up the material.

In the source study's methods: The authors estimated nucleated cell counts from reference gene primer amplification. Assay: immunoSEQ multiplex PCR; the TCRdb copy retains only in-frame clones and omits some. The V and J calls and clone size were taken over from that table, and D and trimming were inferred from the DNA. The table has roughly 150,000 clones, about 87% seen once. This clonotype was sampled from a man aged 50 to 60 in a cohort exposed to, infected with or recovered from COVID-19 (not recorded which). Sequencing was performed on PBMCs or T cells enriched from blood (not recorded which). The rearrangement links TRBV19 to TRBJ1-2; possible D gene TRBD1, 6 bases. The CDR3, as DNA: TGTGCCAGTAGTAGGTCAGGGGACGACTATGGCTACACCTTC. This sequence encodes CASSRSGDDYGYTF. Full variable domain (outside the CDR3, taken from reference TRBV19 and TRBJ1-2): DGGITQSPKYLFRKEGQNVTLSCEQNLNHDAMYWYRQDPGQGLRLIYYSQIVNDFQKGDIAEGYSVSREKKESFPLTVTSAQKNPTAFYLCASSRSGDDYGYTFGSGTRLTVV.